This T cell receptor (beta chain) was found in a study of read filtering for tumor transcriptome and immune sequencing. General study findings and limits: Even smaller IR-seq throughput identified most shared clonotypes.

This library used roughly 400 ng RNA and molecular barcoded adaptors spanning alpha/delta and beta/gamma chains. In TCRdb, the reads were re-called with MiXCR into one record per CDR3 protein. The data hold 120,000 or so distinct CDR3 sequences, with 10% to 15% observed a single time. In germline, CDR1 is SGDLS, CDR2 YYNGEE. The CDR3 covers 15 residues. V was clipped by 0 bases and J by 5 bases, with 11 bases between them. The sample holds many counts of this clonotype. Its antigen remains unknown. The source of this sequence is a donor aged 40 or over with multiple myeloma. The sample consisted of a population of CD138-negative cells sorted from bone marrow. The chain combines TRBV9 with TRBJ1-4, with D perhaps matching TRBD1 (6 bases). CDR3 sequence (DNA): TGTGCCAGCAGCGTAGCTGGGACAAGGAATGAAAAACTGTTTTTT. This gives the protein CASSVAGTRNEKLFF.